This T cell receptor beta chain was captured by sequencing in a study of control samples from healthy donors and cancer patients. Germline V gene sequence: CDR1 MNHNY, CDR2 SVGAGI (reference sequence). The CDR3 length is 13 residues. V lost 7 bases and J 0 bases, leaving 8 bases between the germline ends. Data came from immunoSEQ multiplex PCR; TCRdb stores just in-frame clones and leaves some out. The sample has around 13,000 clones, 85% to 95% seen once. This clone was seen once. The sequenced material came from PBMCs. This chain connects TRBV6-6 to TRBJ2-3, with TRBD2 as a possible D gene (5 bases). The clonotype was recovered from an elderly man with lung cancer. DNA for the CDR3: TGTGCCAGCAATCGGACTAGCACAGATACGCAGTATTTT. Its translation is CASNRTSTDTQYF.